This T cell receptor (beta chain) was identified in a study of blood T cell repertoires in COVID-19. Study details: Samples of COVID-19 (acute and convalescent) were obtained from the United States, Italy and Spain.

Recruited during active infection, patients (from Seattle) were subsequently followed longitudinally. Per the study methods: The authors estimated nucleated cell counts from reference gene primer amplification. TCRdb keeps only in-frame clones here, not all; method: immunoSEQ multiplex PCR. Clonal size and the V and J genes are those of that table, whereas D and trimming came from the DNA. The sample lists 200,000 to 300,000 clones, more than 85% occurring once. This CDR3 spans 13 amino acids. Trimming shortened V by 2 bases and J by 8 bases, and 11 bases separated the two germline ends. Germline V CDR1 and CDR2: KGHDR, SFDVKD.

The chain uses TRBV24-1 and TRBJ1-2; maybe TRBD1 (6 bases). What was sequenced was peripheral blood. This receptor was identified in a person aged 18-35 years with COVID-19, enrolled during active disease. The chain's CDR3 is CATSDWRGRGYTF. CDR3 nucleotides: TGTGCCACCAGTGATTGGCGGGGGCGCGGCTACACCTTC.